Each of the 4 T cell receptor beta chains below was sequenced from the same sample in a study of T cell responses to AZD1222 COVID-19 vaccine. Profiling relied on immunoSEQ multiplex PCR, and the TCRdb table lists in-frame clones only, not all of them. This sample yields about 82,000 clones, of which approximately 85% are seen a single time; 12% belongs to the top ten. The sample consisted of peripheral blood, taken 28 days after the second AZD1222 dose. These receptors came from an adult who received the AZD1222 COVID-19 vaccine.

This clone was seen once. J is TRBJ2-6 and V is TRBV5-1; no clear D. V was trimmed by 5 bases and J by 0 bases, leaving 9 bases between them. Germline V gene sequence: CDR1 SGHRS, CDR2 YFSETQ. The CDR3 spans 15 residues. The CDR3 here is CASRISLSGANVLTF. As DNA, the CDR3 is TGCGCCAGCAGGATTTCCCTCTCTGGGGCCAACGTCCTGACTTTC.

The V call is TRBV11-2, the J call TRBJ1-1, with a possible D match to TRBD1 (6 bases). Germline V gene sequence: CDR1 SGHAT, CDR2 FQNNGV. This CDR3 comprises 14 residues. V was pared by 7 bases and J by 0 bases, with 12 bases between. The CDR3 reads CASNMGGMNTEAFF. CDR3 DNA: TGTGCCAGCAATATGGGGGGCATGAACACTGAAGCTTTCTTT.

The chain has TRBV28 and TRBJ1-5; a weak D match, TRBD1 (5 bases). CDR3 size: 15 residues. V was cut by 3 bases and J by 3 bases, with 12 bases left in between. Per germline, CDR1 MDHEN and CDR2 SYDVKM. The CDR3 sequence is CASSFSSGNNQPQHF. The CDR3 DNA reads TGTGCCAGCAGTTTCAGTTCAGGGAACAATCAGCCCCAGCATTTT.

V and J are TRBV10-3 and TRBJ1-2; 10 bases match TRBD1. The J segment lost 5 bases and the V segment lost 7 bases, leaving 7 bases of the junction unmatched. Germline V lookup: CDR1 ENHRY, CDR2 SYGVKD. This CDR3 spans 14 amino acids. The DNA for the CDR3 is TGTGCCATCACTGGGACAGGGGACGCATATGGCTACACCTTC. It codes for CAITGTGDAYGYTF.